This T cell receptor beta chain is drawn from a study of blood T cell repertoires in COVID-19. In the study overall: The analysed material was cDNA or gDNA that came from T cells, B-cell-depleted T cells, or PBMCs.

Produced via immunoSEQ multiplex PCR; TCRdb's table is partial and in-frame only. The sample has under 300,000 clones, 82% seen once; the top ten hold 3% to 4%. V shed 6 bases, J shed 2 bases, and the junction held 7 bases outside the gene matches. Germline V lookup: CDR1 SQVTM, CDR2 ANQGSEA. This CDR3 is built from 13 residues. The clonotype was recovered from a woman aged 18-29 years with acute or convalescent COVID-19. Material: peripheral blood. J is TRBJ2-7 and V is TRBV29-1; 7 nucleotides align to TRBD1. The CDR3 nucleotides read TGCAGCGTCCAGAGTGGGACAGCCTACGAGCAGTACTTC. Translating gives CSVQSGTAYEQYF.